These 27 T cell receptor beta chains came from one sample sequenced in a study of blood T cell repertoires in COVID-19 (dated by TCRdb to the early 2020s). Library creation used the immunoSEQ multiplex PCR assay. The table comes from immuneACCESS by way of TCRdb, which keeps in-frame sequences with V and J called. Part of the clones is missing from these tables; in studies checked, under half for an unresolved V gene and the rest for unknown reasons. For this sample there are tens of thousands of clones; about 90% appear just once. In total, the top ten clones hold about 20% of the sample. The sequenced material came from peripheral blood. The receptors here all came from a man aged 65-85 years in a cohort sampled during active COVID-19.

The rearrangement joins TRBV4-2 to TRBJ1-5; 7 bases agree with TRBD1. The CDR3 is 15 residues long. From germline, CDR1 is LGHNA and CDR2 YNFKEQ. The ends lost 0 bases at V and 6 bases at J; junction bases unmatched: 5. The CDR3 coding sequence is TGTGCCAGCAGCCAAGATGTAGGGGGCGGTCAGCCCCAGCATTTT. As protein: CASSQDVGGGQPQHF.

The J gene is TRBJ1-2, the V gene TRBV3-1 (or the pseudogene TRBV3-2); a weak D match, TRBD1 (5 bases). This CDR3 has 13 amino acids. From germline, CDR1 is LGHDT and CDR2 YNNKEL (reference sequence). CDR3 nucleotide sequence: TGTGCGAGTCGGAGGGGAGCTAACTATGGCTACACCTTC. Amino acid sequence: CASRRGANYGYTF.

V usage is TRBV9 and J usage is TRBJ2-5; TRBD1 matches 7 bases. The J segment lost 5 bases and the V segment lost 2 bases, leaving 6 bases of the junction unmatched. This CDR3 has 14 amino acids. Germline values: CDR1 SGDLS, CDR2 YYNGEE. This chain's CDR3 is CASSVGQGEETQYF. The CDR3 DNA follows: TGTGCCAGCAGCGTCGGTCAGGGGGAGGAGACCCAGTACTTC.

V is TRBV20-1 and J is TRBJ2-1; D is undetermined. The CDR3 consists of 10 residues. V lost 5 bases, J lost 5 bases, and 4 bases lay in between. Per germline, CDR1 DFQATT and CDR2 SNEGSKA (reference sequence). CDR3 nucleotides: TGCAGTGCTCGGGACAATGAGCAGTTCTTC. It yields the protein CSARDNEQFF.

V usage is TRBV27 and J usage is TRBJ1-1, with TRBD1 matching 7 bases. V shed 2 bases and J 4 bases; nucleotides not matched to a gene: 1. Looked up from germline, CDR1 is MNHEY and CDR2 is SMNVEV (reference sequence). CDR3 size: 13 residues. CDR3 residues: CASSLRTGTEAFF. CDR3 nucleotide sequence: TGTGCCAGCAGTTTAAGGACAGGCACTGAAGCTTTCTTT.

This chain joins TRBV7-9 and TRBJ1-2; D is possibly TRBD1 (6 bases). This CDR3 spans 15 amino acids. In germline, CDR1 is SEHNR, CDR2 FQNEAQ (reference sequence). V lost 5 bases and J 2 bases, leaving 15 bases between the germline ends. CDR3 sequence: CASSGTGTSNYGYTF. DNA for the CDR3: TGTGCCAGCAGCGGAACCGGGACATCAAACTATGGCTACACCTTC.

The chain uses TRBV6-2 or TRBV6-3 and TRBJ1-5; no definite D call. Germline CDR1 and CDR2: MNHEY and SVGEGT. This CDR3 has 14 residues. Trimming removed 0 bases at V and 6 bases at J, with 9 bases between. The CDR3 DNA reads as TGTGCCAGCAGTTACTCTGGGAGGGCTCAGCCCCAGCATTTT. Amino acid sequence: CASSYSGRAQPQHF.

This rearrangement joins TRBV6-4 to TRBJ2-1, with 16 bases fitting TRBD2. The V gene end was trimmed by 6 bases and the J gene end by 8 bases; junction bases not matched to a gene: 7. CDR3 length equals 16 residues. Germline CDR1 MRHNA, CDR2 SNTAGT. The CDR3 region is CASSSGTSGRGYEQFF. CDR3 in DNA: TGTGCCAGCAGCTCCGGGACTAGCGGGAGGGGCTATGAGCAGTTCTTC.

CDR3 region: CASSVTQGYDGYTF. DNA of the CDR3: TGTGCCAGCAGCGTGACCCAGGGGTACGATGGCTACACCTTC. The chain uses TRBV5-6 and TRBJ1-2; TRBD1 is a possible D gene (6 bases). The V and J ends lost 4 bases and 6 bases respectively, with 16 bases between them. The CDR3 sequence is 14 residues long. Germline assignment: CDR1 SGHDT and CDR2 YYEEEE.

The chain uses TRBV19 and TRBJ2-3, with D possibly TRBD2 on 6 matching bases. The CDR3 length is 16 residues. CDR1 and CDR2 (germline): LNHDA, SQIVND (reference sequence). V lost 3 bases to trimming and J lost 1 base, with 14 bases between them. CDR3 nucleotides: TGTGCCAGTAGTATTCGGCGGGGTGGGGGCACAGATACGCAGTATTTT. This encodes CASSIRRGGGTDTQYF.

The genes are TRBV7-3 and TRBJ2-1; TRBD2 agrees at 7 bases. The CDR3 spans 16 residues. The germline V gene has CDR1 SGHTA and CDR2 FQGTGA. V shed 5 bases and J 5 bases; nucleotides not matched to a gene: 12. The CDR3 spells CASSQGGLADNNEQFF. The CDR3, as DNA: TGTGCCAGCAGCCAAGGTGGGCTAGCGGACAACAATGAGCAGTTCTTC.

The chain joins TRBV19 to TRBJ2-7; a weak D match, TRBD2 (6 bases). This CDR3 region has 12 residues. The V end was cut by 3 bases, the J end by 5 bases, with 8 bases between. Germline values: CDR1 LNHDA, CDR2 SQIVND (reference sequence). The CDR3 region is CASSIWGDEQYF. The CDR3, as DNA: TGTGCCAGTAGTATCTGGGGGGACGAGCAGTACTTC.

V is TRBV30 and J is TRBJ2-3; weak D call: TRBD2 (5 bases). The CDR3 is made up of 15 amino acids. In germline, CDR1 is GTSNPN, CDR2 SVGIG (reference sequence). The ends were cut back, 0 bases at V and 1 base at J, with 11 bases in the middle. CDR3 coding DNA: TGTGCCTGGAGTGTAGTGAGCGGCCGCACAGATACGCAGTATTTT. It specifies CAWSVVSGRTDTQYF.

The chain joins TRBV24-1 to TRBJ2-2; 12 nucleotides line up with TRBD2. Germline assignment: CDR1 KGHDR and CDR2 SFDVKD. V gave up 1 base and J gave up 1 base; unmatched junction bases: 6. The CDR3 spans 19 residues. In nucleotides, the CDR3 is TGTGCCACCAGTGATTTCCCTAGCGGGAGGGCCGAGAACACCGGGGAGCTGTTTTTT. This codes for CATSDFPSGRAENTGELFF.

CDR3 in DNA: TGTGCCAGTAGTCGGGACTACGATTACAATGAGCAGTTCTTC. It encodes CASSRDYDYNEQFF. V and J are TRBV19 and TRBJ2-1; 7 nucleotides line up with TRBD2. Germline assignment: CDR1 LNHDA and CDR2 SQIVND (reference sequence). The V gene end was trimmed by 5 bases and the J gene end by 4 bases; junction bases not matched to a gene: 5. This CDR3 has 14 amino acids.

This chain links TRBV20-1 with TRBJ2-7, with TRBD2 matching over 10 bases. Germline-derived CDR1 and CDR2 are DFQATT and SNEGSKA (reference sequence). This CDR3 contains 14 residues. With 3 bases clipped from V and 5 bases from J, the junction kept 7 bases outside the gene matches. CDR3 residues: CSASQGSGRHEQYF. CDR3 nucleotide sequence: TGCAGTGCTAGTCAGGGTAGCGGGAGGCACGAGCAGTACTTC.

The CDR3 DNA follows: TGTGCCAGCAGTGAAGCGCGGGGGACTGTTAGCGGGAGCAATGAGCAGTTCTTC. Its translation is CASSEARGTVSGSNEQFF. The genes are TRBV6-1 and TRBJ2-1; 9 bases are a match to TRBD2. CDR3 length: 18 residues. Germline lookup yields CDR1 MNHNS and CDR2 SASEGT. J was trimmed by 6 bases and V by 0 bases; bases with no gene match: 12.

The chain couples TRBV28 to TRBJ2-1, with D tentatively TRBD2 (6 bases). CDR1 is MDHEN and CDR2 is SYDVKM in the germline V gene. The CDR3 runs to 14 residues. Trimming removed 6 bases from V and 6 bases from J, with 15 bases in between. CDR3 in DNA: TGTGCCAGCAGCCTTTGGGCCGGGGGCAATGAGCAGTTCTTC. Its translation is CASSLWAGGNEQFF.

DNA of the CDR3: TGTGCCAGCAGCACTGACAGGGGTGCGTCTGGAAACACCATATATTTT. Its translation: CASSTDRGASGNTIYF. The V and J genes are TRBV2 and TRBJ1-3; 8 nucleotides line up with TRBD1. J lost 1 base, V lost 6 bases, and 8 bases had no gene match. The germline gives CDR1 SNHLY, CDR2 FYNNEI. This CDR3 has 16 amino acids.

This clone appeared a few times. CDR3 DNA: TGTGCCAGCAGCCAAGGACAGGGGCGTACCTACGAGCAGTACTTC. It is translated as CASSQGQGRTYEQYF. J is TRBJ2-7 and V is TRBV7-9; 9 bases are a match to TRBD1. The CDR3 sequence is 15 residues long. From germline, CDR1 is SEHNR and CDR2 FQNEAQ (reference sequence). V shed 5 bases, J shed 2 bases, and the junction held 7 bases outside the gene matches.

The CDR3 bases are TGTGCCAGCAGCTTGCGGCAGGTGAACACTGAAGCTTTCTTT. This sequence encodes CASSLRQVNTEAFF. V usage is TRBV5-4 and J usage is TRBJ1-1; unclear D gene. The germline V gene has CDR1 SGHNT and CDR2 YYREEE (reference sequence). Trimming pared 1 base from V and 0 bases from J, leaving 7 bases between. This CDR3 is 14 amino acids long.

The chain joins TRBV19 to TRBJ2-4, with TRBD1 matching over 7 bases. The CDR3 is made up of 14 amino acids. Looked up from germline, CDR1 is LNHDA and CDR2 is SQIVND (reference sequence). J lost 4 bases, V lost 4 bases, and 4 bases had no gene match. CDR3 bases: TGTGCCAGTAGTAGGGGGACAGAGAAAAACATTCAGTACTTC. Amino acid sequence: CASSRGTEKNIQYF. Variable domain in full (rest from reference TRBV19 and TRBJ2-4): DGGITQSPKYLFRKEGQNVTLSCEQNLNHDAMYWYRQDPGQGLRLIYYSQIVNDFQKGDIAEGYSVSREKKESFPLTVTSAQKNPTAFYLCASSRGTEKNIQYFGAGTRLSVL.

The V and J genes are TRBV30 and TRBJ2-7, with D possibly matching TRBD2 (6 bases). With 3 bases removed from V and 1 base from J, the gap between germline ends came to 10 bases. The germline CDR1 and CDR2 sequences are GTSNPN and SVGIG (reference sequence). This CDR3 comprises 13 residues. The CDR3 sequence is CAWRGAGSYEQYF. The CDR3 nucleotides are TGTGCCTGGAGAGGGGCGGGATCCTACGAGCAGTACTTC.

The chain's CDR3 is CASSLGLAGGGSYNEQFF. CDR3 DNA sequence: TGTGCCAGCAGCTTAGGTCTAGCGGGAGGGGGCTCCTACAATGAGCAGTTCTTC. The J gene is TRBJ2-1, the V gene TRBV7-2, with 12 positions matching TRBD2. The CDR3 is made up of 18 amino acids. CDR1 SGHTA and CDR2 FQGNSA come from the germline V gene. The V gene end was trimmed by 1 base and the J gene end by 0 bases; junction bases not matched to a gene: 4.

The count of this clone is one. The CDR3 region has the DNA TGTGCCAGTAGTATAGAGGGCAGGGGAAGGTCTGGGGCCAACGTCCTGACTTTC. Its protein is CASSIEGRGRSGANVLTF. The V gene is TRBV19, the J gene TRBJ2-6, with a tentative D call TRBD1 (6 bases). Germline-derived CDR1 and CDR2 are LNHDA and SQIVND (reference sequence). Trimming shortened V by 0 bases and J by 1 base, and 13 bases separated the two germline ends. The CDR3 extends over 18 amino acids.

This chain uses TRBV7-2 with TRBJ2-3; weak D call: TRBD2 (5 bases). V lost 5 bases, J lost 3 bases, and 9 bases lay in between. Germline V gene data show CDR1 as SGHTA and CDR2 as FQGNSA. The CDR3 contains 13 residues. Written as DNA, the CDR3 is TGTGCCAGCAGCCCCCGGAGGACAGATACGCAGTATTTT. Protein sequence: CASSPRRTDTQYF.

The chain employs TRBV10-1 and TRBJ1-1; no reliable D call. The CDR3 runs to 14 residues. V was shortened by 6 bases and J by 7 bases, with 18 bases between the two germline ends. CDR1 is WNHNN, CDR2 SYGVQD, per germline (reference sequence). CDR3 protein: CASSSGKPQSEAFF. The CDR3 coding sequence is TGCGCCAGCAGCTCGGGAAAGCCCCAGAGTGAAGCTTTCTTT.